This TCR beta chain was identified in a study of shared T cell receptors in the human thymus. Trimming took off 2 bases at V and 4 bases at J, with 8 bases between the two ends. The germline gives CDR1 MNHEY, CDR2 SVGAGI. The CDR3 has 13 amino acids. TCRdb keeps only in-frame clones here, not all; method: immunoSEQ multiplex PCR. The sample has more than 550,000 clones; 80% to 90% are singletons. These sequences were also reported in another study, on human thymus T cells.

This TCR was recovered from a boy less than two years old with a congenital heart defect. The material sequenced was thymocytes. J is TRBJ1-1 and V is TRBV6-5; tentatively, D is TRBD1 (6 bases). DNA for the CDR3: TGTGCCAGCAGTTACCCAGGGGCCACTGAAGCTTTCTTT. Translation gives CASSYPGATEAFF.